The clone carrying this T cell receptor beta chain is labeled large. The sample belongs to a study of tumor-infiltrating lymphocytes in oesophageal squamous cell carcinoma. One entry per CDR3 protein, called by TCRdb with MiXCR from the reads. The table has approximately 10,000 distinct CDR3 sequences, around 56% seen once. The V end lost 6 bases, the J end lost 1 base, and 15 bases lay between the germline ends. The CDR3 is 15 residues long. The germline V gene encodes CDR1 SGHVS and CDR2 FQNEAQ. This receptor was taken from a female donor with esophageal squamous cell carcinoma. Sequencing input: blood. The chain recombines TRBV7-8 with TRBJ2-5; either TRBD1 or TRBD2 may supply D (5 bases each). This CDR3 reads CASRKGTVIQETQYF. DNA for the CDR3: TGTGCCAGCAGAAAAGGGACGGTCATCCAAGAGACCCAGTACTTC. Full variable domain (rest looked up from reference TRBV7-8 and TRBJ2-5): GAGVSQSPRYKVAKRGQDVALRCDPISGHVSLFWYQQALGQGPEFLTYFQNEAQLDKSGLPSDRFFAERPEGSVSTLKIQRTQQEDSAVYLCASRKGTVIQETQYFGPGTRLLVL.